The T cell receptor beta chain described here comes from a study of cytomegalovirus exposure and HLA in healthy donors. At the level of the study: Genotyping of nearly 400 donors showed that over 65% belonged to the Caucasian-associated ancestry cluster. Study observations and caveats: The study found most TCR sequences rare, yet found some public TCRs in many donors. Highly shared variants forming one cluster were likely a sequencing artifact. Presence/absence analyses assumed roughly uniform sequencing depth across donors.

This CDR3 region has 15 residues. Per the germline V gene, CDR1 is SGHAT and CDR2 is FQNNGV. Trimming took 6 bases from V and 7 from J; bases not matched to a gene: 12. The PCR was carried out with 60 Vbeta primers and 13 Jbeta primers. Measured with immunoSEQ multiplex PCR; TCRdb has only the in-frame clones, and not every one. The sample lists about 160,000 clones, approximately 81% occurring once. Worth noting for this clone: Its specificity is not known.

Input material: PBMCs. This clonotype was obtained from a man aged 25-40 years in good health and CMV-seronegative. V is TRBV11-2 and J is TRBJ2-1; 7 bases match TRBD1. CDR3: CASRRPGQLSNEQFF. In nucleotides, the CDR3 is TGTGCCAGCAGGAGACCGGGACAGCTTTCAAATGAGCAGTTCTTC.